A single T cell receptor (beta chain) is shown here with its context. The protocol was immunoSEQ multiplex PCR, while the TCRdb copy is restricted to in-frame clones and leaves out a portion. The profile shows a few hundred thousand clones, approximately 83% of them singletons. These data belong to a study of blood T cell repertoires in COVID-19. Turning to the study itself: Samples representing acute and convalescent COVID-19 were sourced from the United States, Italy and Spain.

V was cut by 1 base and J by 5 bases, with 11 bases left in between. Germline CDR1 reads LGHDT; CDR2 reads YNNKEL (reference sequence). The CDR3 totals 14 residues. The chain recombines TRBV3-1 (or the pseudogene TRBV3-2) with TRBJ1-1; D gene uncertain. Sample: PBMCs or T cells enriched from blood (not recorded which). This clonotype was sampled from a woman in her fifties or sixties who had recovered from COVID-19. CDR3 sequence: CASSQAHRETEAFF. For the CDR3, the DNA is TGTGCCAGCAGCCAAGCTCACCGAGAGACTGAAGCTTTCTTT.